A selection of T cell receptor beta chains follows, all from one sample in a study of T cells after yellow fever vaccination. Each CDR3 protein is one row after TCRdb ran MiXCR on the 5' RACE reads. Of hundreds of thousands of distinct CDR3 sequences in the sample, 7% to 9% are singletons; the top ten hold roughly 18%. Specimen: PBMCs, collected about 41 days after the first yellow fever vaccination. All receptors derive from a young man who received the YFV17D yellow fever vaccine. Each CDR3 is given with its conserved first and last residue. The order of the fields is V gene, J gene, CDR3 protein.

TRBV7-2,TRBJ2-7,CASGEGTNSYEQYF
TRBV7-2,TRBJ1-6,CASSLDRGYSPLHF
TRBV6-5,TRBJ1-3,CASSYRPGSSSGNTIYF
TRBV7-9,TRBJ2-5,CASSLAAGAQAETQYF
TRBV11-3,TRBJ2-5,CASSPGQGRIETQYF
TRBV5-5,TRBJ1-1,CASSLASTADEAFF
TRBV29-1,TRBJ1-5,CSVEVRENQPQHF
TRBV28,TRBJ1-4,CASSRARGRRNEKLFF
TRBV4-3,TRBJ2-5,CASSQALSGPQETQYF
TRBV6-1,TRBJ2-3,CASSIFTGGRTDTQYF
TRBV24-1,TRBJ2-2,CATSDSGTGHTGELFF
TRBV7-9,TRBJ2-5,CASSLSLAMYQETQYF
TRBV20-1,TRBJ1-1,CSAGKGAYTEAFF
TRBV6-2/TRBV6-3,TRBJ2-7,CASSPSAWSKDEQYF
TRBV25-1,TRBJ2-7,CASNDAYEQYF
TRBV7-2,TRBJ2-5,CASSPEPTGAETQYF
TRBV7-2,TRBJ2-3,CASSLGGGGLMQYF
TRBV5-1,TRBJ2-3,CASSLDRGWEDTQYF
TRBV6-1,TRBJ1-5,CASSDRTGYDNQPQHF
TRBV9,TRBJ1-3,CASSGPGAGGNTIYF
TRBV6-5,TRBJ2-7,CASSYSPASSYEQYF
TRBV15,TRBJ1-1,CATSRGSGGHTEAFF
TRBV5-1,TRBJ2-1,CASKPLGGNDNEQFF
TRBV6-5,TRBJ2-1,CATRGPGGASALGLSSYNEQFF
TRBV6-2/TRBV6-3,TRBJ2-1,CASSYSGGQYNEQFF
TRBV2,TRBJ1-6,CASSGRGAGNSPLHF
TRBV4-3,TRBJ2-3,CASSQESGARTDTQYF
TRBV5-1,TRBJ2-1,CASSWTGDNNEQFF
TRBV7-3,TRBJ2-3,CASSRGGGGTTDTQYF
TRBV20-1,TRBJ2-1,CSASQGPYNEQFF
TRBV7-8,TRBJ1-1,CASGVNTEAFF
TRBV4-1,TRBJ2-3,CASSHNRRQYTDTQYF
TRBV7-2,TRBJ2-1,CASSPTPTSGGGEQFF
TRBV5-1,TRBJ2-1,CASSPTLVRGLTYNEQFF
TRBV5-1,TRBJ2-1,CASRGLAGAYYNEQFF
TRBV2,TRBJ1-6,CASSGQGNYNSPLHF
TRBV7-9,TRBJ1-2,CASSLALGFYGYTF
TRBV19,TRBJ1-6,CASSITANSPLHF
TRBV10-3,TRBJ2-1,CAISARGDNEQFF
TRBV5-4,TRBJ2-5,CASRPPGTAGETQYF
TRBV14,TRBJ1-6,CASSQGTDRPNSPLHF
TRBV7-9,TRBJ2-1,CASSFVRTGETNEQFF
TRBV4-2,TRBJ2-7,CASSQERTGQREQYF
TRBV24-1,TRBJ1-5,CATSDLTGGEQHF
TRBV12-3/TRBV12-4,TRBJ2-3,CASSPGTVTDTQYF
TRBV20-1,TRBJ1-2,CSANAGTDYGYTF
TRBV5-1,TRBJ2-1,CASSSPGSLGYNEQFF
TRBV4-3,TRBJ1-1,CASSQDRVGDIGTEAFF
TRBV7-2,TRBJ1-6,CASSNKGGTSSPLHF
TRBV20-1,TRBJ2-7,CSAKGWGGRGDEQYF
TRBV5-6,TRBJ1-6,CASGDRGRIYTRYSPLHF
TRBV9,TRBJ2-1,CASSDMGRGVGNEQFF
TRBV4-3,TRBJ2-3,CASSQDRVGQGITDTQYF
TRBV20-1,TRBJ2-2,CSASSPGGYTGELFF
TRBV6-2/TRBV6-3,TRBJ2-5,CASSYSLLQETQYF
TRBV20-1,TRBJ1-2,CSARPPDSYGYTF
TRBV5-6,TRBJ1-2,CASSFTDRFIYGYTF